This T cell receptor beta chain was recorded in a study of shared clonotypes between healthy human individuals (dated by TCRdb to between 2020 and 2021). With respect to the entire study: A few men and a couple of women, aged 18 to 49 years, made up the cohort. For each donor, CD4 naive and CD4 memory were each given three plates, CD8 naive was given two plates, and CD8 memory was given one plate. To estimate repertoire size and how much clonotype sharing occurs between individuals, the study deeply sequenced the blood TCR repertoires of about five healthy adults. To increase sequencing depth and limit assay-specific biases, different laboratories used diverse techniques to prepare libraries and sequence TCR repertoires. Each donor's leukapheresis produced roughly between about 0.8 and 10 billion PBMCs.

Overall results and qualifications from the work: Naive subsets generally had larger estimated clonotype richness than memory subsets. Because the study included only a small number of donors, the genetic and exposure-history diversity represented was limited. Sampling was limited to blood, and TCR repertoires in tissue likely differ from TCR repertoires in blood. Compared with non-shared clonotypes, clonotypes shared by all four sorted-subset donors had higher generation probabilities. Rarefaction of sorted-subset datasets indicated incomplete sequencing despite the large sequencing depth. Approximately 5% of naive CD4, 3.5% of naive CD8, around 2.3% of memory CD4, and more than 0.35% of memory CD8 clonotypes were shared across a few donors. Based on pairwise subsampling, the degree of clonotype sharing among donors was expected to be affected by sequencing depth.

The CDR3 goes from the cysteine to the phenylalanine over 13 residues. Only the CDR3 region is kept as DNA, spanning 39 bases read in frame from base 1. CDR1 SNHLY and CDR2 FYNNEI were looked up in the germline V gene. V lost 11 bases and J lost 3 bases; the stretch between them is 16 bases long. Donors were healthy HIV-negative adults with no recently reported acute infections or vaccinations. All donors were Caucasian adults living in Nashville, Tennessee, USA. Magnetic negative selection was used to enrich CD4+ T cells, after which naive cells were positively selected on CD45RA and the negative fraction became the memory subset. After blood collection by leukapheresis, PBMCs were isolated using Ficoll-Histopaque density gradient centrifugation and then cryopreserved in the vapor phase of liquid nitrogen. Purity and quantity of every magnetically sorted T cell population were checked by analytical flow cytometry. Genomic DNA was isolated from every sorted fraction and measured by UV absorbance on a Nanodrop 2000c.

TCR CDR3 regions were amplified from genomic DNA by multiplex PCR using the deep immunoSEQ assay. Extracted genomic DNA from each cell subset was spread evenly across all wells of several immunoSEQ 96-well plates, with each plate serving as a replicate. Each replicate PCR for sorted subsets received around 200 ng genomic DNA, equal to roughly 29,000 T cell genomes. The purified libraries were quantified using a Qubit 3.0 fluorometer, sized with a Bioanalyzer 2100, and then quantified again using the KAPA Library Quantification kit. Every immunoSEQ 96-well plate was sequenced on a dedicated single-read 150-cycle Illumina NextSeq 550 flow cell. As for how the authors treated the data: Because the immunoSEQ output included only junctional sequences and no quality scores, the filtering could not be the same as the filtering used for full-length reads. Sequences were annotated with PyIR, a Python wrapper for IgBLAST v1.9, using IMGT germline references to assign V/J genes and CDR3. Any read was removed if the V/J assignment was weak (E-value above 1e-6), the CDR3 was missing, or the read contained stop codons, out-of-frame junctions, or ambiguous translated residues. V3J clonotypes were defined by identical inferred V gene, J gene, and CDR3 amino acid sequence. Percentage overlap between repertoires was computed as shared unique clonotypes divided by the size of the smaller repertoire. Three approaches were used to assess repertoire richness: RTK rarefaction, the Chao1 estimator, and Recon v2.1 estimates of unobserved clonotypes. For all TCRbeta clonotypes obtained by the gDNA method from a few donors, generation probabilities were computed with OLGA. The table comes from immuneACCESS by way of TCRdb, which keeps in-frame sequences with V and J called. Part of the clones is missing from these tables; in studies checked, under half for an unresolved V gene and the rest for unknown reasons. The V and J calls and clone size were taken over from that table, and D and trimming were inferred from the DNA. The sample has 2 million to 2.5 million clones on record, approximately 96% of them singletons. The top ten clonotypes cover about 0.13% of the sample.

This clone was found a few times. The target of this receptor is not known. No quality values exist for individual bases; no much larger clone is one base distant. Source material: naive CD4+ T cells sorted from blood. The cell subset or site label on this specimen signifies: CD45RA+ positively selected. This receptor was obtained from a man in his late teens or twenties in good health. The rearrangement combines TRBV2 with TRBJ1-2, and perhaps TRBD1 as D gene, on 5 matching bases. The CDR3 here reads CAGRDRGHYGYTF. The nucleotides are TGTGCCGGCCGGGACCGAGGGCACTATGGCTACACCTTC.